This TCR beta chain emerged from a study of blood T cell repertoires in COVID-19. Study overall: The United States, Italy and Spain supplied acute and convalescent COVID-19 samples.

V lost 4 bases to trimming and J lost 5 bases, with 11 bases between them. CDR1 is SGDLS and CDR2 is YYNGEE in the germline V gene. This CDR3 contains 13 residues. Assay: immunoSEQ multiplex PCR; the TCRdb copy retains only in-frame clones and omits some. The table lists around 620,000 clones, 90% of them singletons, with around 0.3% in the top ten. The sample was peripheral blood. This clonotype was sampled from a woman aged 18-30 years with acute or convalescent COVID-19. The chain carries TRBV9 and TRBJ2-3; perhaps TRBD2 as D (6 bases). The CDR3 nucleotides read TGTGCCAGCAGCCCGGAGGGGCGAGATACGCAGTATTTT. Protein product: CASSPEGRDTQYF.